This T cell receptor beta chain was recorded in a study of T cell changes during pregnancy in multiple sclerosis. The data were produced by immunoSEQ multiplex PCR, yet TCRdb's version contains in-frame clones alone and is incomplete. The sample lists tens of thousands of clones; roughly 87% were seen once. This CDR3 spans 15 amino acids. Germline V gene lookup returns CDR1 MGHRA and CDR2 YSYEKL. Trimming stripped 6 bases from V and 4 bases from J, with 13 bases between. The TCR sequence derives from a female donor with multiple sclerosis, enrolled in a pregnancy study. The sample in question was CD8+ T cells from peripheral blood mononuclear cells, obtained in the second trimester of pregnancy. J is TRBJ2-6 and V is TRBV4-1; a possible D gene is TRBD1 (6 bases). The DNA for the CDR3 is TGCGCCAGCAGTCCCAGGGGATCGGGGGCCAACGTCCTGACTTTC. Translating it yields CASSPRGSGANVLTF.